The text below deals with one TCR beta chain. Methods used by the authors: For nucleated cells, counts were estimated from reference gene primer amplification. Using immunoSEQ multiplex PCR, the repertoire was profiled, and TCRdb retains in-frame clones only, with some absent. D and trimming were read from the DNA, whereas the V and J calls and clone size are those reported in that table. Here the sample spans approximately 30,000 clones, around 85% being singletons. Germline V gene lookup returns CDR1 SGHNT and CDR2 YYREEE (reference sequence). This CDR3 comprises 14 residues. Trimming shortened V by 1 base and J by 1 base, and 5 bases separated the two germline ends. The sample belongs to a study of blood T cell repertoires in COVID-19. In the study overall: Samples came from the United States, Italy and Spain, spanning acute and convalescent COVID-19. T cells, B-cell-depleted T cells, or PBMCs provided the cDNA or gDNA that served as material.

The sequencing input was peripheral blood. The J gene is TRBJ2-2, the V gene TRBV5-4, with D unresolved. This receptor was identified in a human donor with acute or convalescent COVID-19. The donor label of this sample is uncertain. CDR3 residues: CASSLIENTGELFF. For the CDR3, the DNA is TGTGCCAGCAGCTTGATAGAGAACACCGGGGAGCTGTTTTTT.